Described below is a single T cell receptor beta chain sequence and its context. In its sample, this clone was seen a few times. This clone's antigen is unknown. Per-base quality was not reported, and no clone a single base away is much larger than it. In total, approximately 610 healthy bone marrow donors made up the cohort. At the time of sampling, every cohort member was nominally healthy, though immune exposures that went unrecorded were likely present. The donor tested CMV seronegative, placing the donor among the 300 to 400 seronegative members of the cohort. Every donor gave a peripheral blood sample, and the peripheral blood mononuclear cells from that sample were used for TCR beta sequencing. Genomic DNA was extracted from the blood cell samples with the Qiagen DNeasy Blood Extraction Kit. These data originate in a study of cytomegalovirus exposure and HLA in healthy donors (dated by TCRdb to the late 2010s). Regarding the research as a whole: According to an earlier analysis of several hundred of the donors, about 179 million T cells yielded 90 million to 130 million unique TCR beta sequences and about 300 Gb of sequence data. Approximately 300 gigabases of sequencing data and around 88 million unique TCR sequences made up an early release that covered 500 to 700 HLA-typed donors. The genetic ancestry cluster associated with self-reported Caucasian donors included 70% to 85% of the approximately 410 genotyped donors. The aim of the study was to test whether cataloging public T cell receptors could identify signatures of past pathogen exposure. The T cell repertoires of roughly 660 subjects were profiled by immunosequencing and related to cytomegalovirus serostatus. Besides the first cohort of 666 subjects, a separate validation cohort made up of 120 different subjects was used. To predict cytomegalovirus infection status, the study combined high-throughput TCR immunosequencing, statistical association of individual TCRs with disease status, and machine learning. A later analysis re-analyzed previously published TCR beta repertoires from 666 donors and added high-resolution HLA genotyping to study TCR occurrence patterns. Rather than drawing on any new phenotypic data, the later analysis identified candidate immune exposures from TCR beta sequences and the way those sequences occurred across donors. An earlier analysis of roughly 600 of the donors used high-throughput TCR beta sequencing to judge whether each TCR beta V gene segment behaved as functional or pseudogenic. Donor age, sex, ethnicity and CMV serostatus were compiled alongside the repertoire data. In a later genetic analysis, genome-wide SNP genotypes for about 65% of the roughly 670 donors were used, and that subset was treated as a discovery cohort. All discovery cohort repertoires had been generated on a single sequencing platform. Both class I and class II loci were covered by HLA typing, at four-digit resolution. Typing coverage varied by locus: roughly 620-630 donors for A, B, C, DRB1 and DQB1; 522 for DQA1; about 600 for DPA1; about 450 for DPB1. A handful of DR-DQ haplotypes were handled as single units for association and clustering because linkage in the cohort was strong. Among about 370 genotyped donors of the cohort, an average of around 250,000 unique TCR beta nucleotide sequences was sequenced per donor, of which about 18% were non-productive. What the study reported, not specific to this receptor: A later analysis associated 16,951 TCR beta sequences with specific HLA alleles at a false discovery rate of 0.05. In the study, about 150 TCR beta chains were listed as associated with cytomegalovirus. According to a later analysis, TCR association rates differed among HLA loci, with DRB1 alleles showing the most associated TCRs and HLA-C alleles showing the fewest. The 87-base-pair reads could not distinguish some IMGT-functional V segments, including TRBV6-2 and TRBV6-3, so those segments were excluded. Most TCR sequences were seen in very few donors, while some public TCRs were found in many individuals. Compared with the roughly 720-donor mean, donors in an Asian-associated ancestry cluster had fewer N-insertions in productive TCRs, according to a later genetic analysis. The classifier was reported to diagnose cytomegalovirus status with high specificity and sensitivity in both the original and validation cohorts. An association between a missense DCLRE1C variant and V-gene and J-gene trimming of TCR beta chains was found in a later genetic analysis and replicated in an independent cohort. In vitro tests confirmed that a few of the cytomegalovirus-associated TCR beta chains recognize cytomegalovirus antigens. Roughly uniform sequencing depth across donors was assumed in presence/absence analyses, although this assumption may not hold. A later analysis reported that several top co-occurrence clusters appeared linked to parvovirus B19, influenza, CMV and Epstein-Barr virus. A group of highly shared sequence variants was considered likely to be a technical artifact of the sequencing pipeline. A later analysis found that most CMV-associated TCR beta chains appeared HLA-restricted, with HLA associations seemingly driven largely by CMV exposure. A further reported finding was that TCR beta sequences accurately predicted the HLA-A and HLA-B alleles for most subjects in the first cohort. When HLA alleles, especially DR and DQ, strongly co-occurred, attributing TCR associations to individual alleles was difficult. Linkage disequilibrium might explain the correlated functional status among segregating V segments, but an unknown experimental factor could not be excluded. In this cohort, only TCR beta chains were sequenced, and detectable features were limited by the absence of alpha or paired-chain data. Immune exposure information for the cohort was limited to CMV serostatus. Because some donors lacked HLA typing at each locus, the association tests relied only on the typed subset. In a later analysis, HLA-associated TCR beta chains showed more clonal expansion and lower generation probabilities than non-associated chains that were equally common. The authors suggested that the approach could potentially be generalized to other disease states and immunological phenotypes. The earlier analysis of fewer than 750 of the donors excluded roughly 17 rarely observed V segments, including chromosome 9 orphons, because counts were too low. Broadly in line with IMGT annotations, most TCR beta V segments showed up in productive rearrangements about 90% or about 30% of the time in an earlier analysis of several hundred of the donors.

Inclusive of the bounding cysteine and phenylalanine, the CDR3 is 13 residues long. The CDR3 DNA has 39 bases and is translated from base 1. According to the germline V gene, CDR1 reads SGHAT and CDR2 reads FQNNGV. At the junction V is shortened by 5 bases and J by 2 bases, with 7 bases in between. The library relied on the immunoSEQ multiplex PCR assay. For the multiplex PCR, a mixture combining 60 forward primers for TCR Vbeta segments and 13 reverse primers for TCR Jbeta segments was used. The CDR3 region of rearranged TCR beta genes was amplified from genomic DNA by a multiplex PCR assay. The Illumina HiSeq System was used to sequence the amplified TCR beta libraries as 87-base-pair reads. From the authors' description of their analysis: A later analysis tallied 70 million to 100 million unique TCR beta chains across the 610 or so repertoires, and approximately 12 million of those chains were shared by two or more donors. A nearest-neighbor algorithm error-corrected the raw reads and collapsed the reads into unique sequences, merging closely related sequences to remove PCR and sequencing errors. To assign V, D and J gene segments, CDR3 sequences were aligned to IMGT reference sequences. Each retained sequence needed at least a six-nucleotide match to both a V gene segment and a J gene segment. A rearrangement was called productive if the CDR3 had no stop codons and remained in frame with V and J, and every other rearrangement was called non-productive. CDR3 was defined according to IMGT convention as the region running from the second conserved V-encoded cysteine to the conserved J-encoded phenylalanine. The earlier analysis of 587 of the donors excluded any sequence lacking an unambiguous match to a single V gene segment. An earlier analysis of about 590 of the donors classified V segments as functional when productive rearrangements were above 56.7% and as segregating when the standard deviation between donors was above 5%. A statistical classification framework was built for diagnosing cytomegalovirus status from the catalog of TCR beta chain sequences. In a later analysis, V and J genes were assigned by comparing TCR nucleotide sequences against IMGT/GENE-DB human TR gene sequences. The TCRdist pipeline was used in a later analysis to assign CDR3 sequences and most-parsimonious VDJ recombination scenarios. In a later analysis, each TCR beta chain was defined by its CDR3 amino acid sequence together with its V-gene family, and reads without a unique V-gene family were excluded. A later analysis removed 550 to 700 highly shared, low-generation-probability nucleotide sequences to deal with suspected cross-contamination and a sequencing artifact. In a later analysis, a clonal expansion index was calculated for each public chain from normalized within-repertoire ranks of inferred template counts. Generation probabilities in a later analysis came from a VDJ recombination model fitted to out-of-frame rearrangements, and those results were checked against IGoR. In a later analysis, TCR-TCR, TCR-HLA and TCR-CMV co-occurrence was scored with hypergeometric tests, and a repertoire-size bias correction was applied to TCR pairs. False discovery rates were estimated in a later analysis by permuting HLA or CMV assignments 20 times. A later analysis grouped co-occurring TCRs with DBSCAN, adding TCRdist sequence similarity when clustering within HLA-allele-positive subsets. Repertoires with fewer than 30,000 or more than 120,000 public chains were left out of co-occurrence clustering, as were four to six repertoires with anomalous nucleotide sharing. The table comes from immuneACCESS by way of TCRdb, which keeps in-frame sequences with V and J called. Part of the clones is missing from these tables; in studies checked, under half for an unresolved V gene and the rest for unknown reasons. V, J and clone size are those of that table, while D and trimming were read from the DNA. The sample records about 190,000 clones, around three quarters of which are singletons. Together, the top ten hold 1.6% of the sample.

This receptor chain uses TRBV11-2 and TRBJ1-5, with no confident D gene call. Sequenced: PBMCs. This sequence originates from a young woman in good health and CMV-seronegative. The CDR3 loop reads CASSLYGNQPQHF. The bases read TGTGCCAGCAGCCTCTACGGCAATCAGCCCCAGCATTTT.